This T cell receptor beta chain was found in a study of blood T cell repertoires in COVID-19. Original methodology: Reference gene primer amplification gave estimated nucleated cell counts. TCRdb's copy holds only in-frame clones and misses some; the assay was immunoSEQ multiplex PCR. V, J and clone size reflect that table, while D and trimming were determined from the DNA. The table includes roughly 18,000 clones, around 86% detected once. CDR1 is MDHEN, CDR2 SYDVKM, per germline. The germline V and J ends were trimmed by 2 bases and 3 bases, with 7 bases remaining between them. This CDR3 is built from 13 residues.

The sample comprised peripheral blood. This receptor was obtained from an older man with acute or convalescent COVID-19. The V call is TRBV28, the J call TRBJ1-2, with D tentatively TRBD1 (5 bases). CDR3 in amino acids: CASSLEQDYGYTF. Written as DNA, the CDR3 is TGTGCCAGCAGTTTAGAACAGGACTATGGCTACACCTTC.